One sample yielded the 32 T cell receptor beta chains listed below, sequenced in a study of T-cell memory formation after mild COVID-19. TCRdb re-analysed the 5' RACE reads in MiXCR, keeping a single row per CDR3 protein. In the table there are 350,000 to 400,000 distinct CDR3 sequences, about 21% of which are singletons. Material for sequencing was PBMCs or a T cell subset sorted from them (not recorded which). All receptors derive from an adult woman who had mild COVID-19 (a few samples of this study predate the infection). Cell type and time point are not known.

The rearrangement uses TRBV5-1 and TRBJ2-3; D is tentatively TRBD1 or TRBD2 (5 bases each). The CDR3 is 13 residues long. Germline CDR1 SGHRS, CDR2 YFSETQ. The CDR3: CAKPRDPVAAQYF. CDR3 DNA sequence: TGCGCTAAACCCCGGGACCCCGTAGCAGCTCAGTATTTT.

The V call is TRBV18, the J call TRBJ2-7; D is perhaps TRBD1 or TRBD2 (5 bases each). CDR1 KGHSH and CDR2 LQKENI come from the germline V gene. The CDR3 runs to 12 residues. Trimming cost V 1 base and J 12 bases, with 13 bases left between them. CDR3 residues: CASSPLGRDGYF. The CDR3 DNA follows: TGTGCCAGCTCACCACTTGGCCGGGACGGGTACTTC.

The CDR3 here is CASSLAGAGGGVNEQFF. The CDR3 DNA reads TGCGCCAGCAGCTTGGCCGGAGCTGGAGGCGGGGTGAATGAGCAGTTCTTC. This chain joins TRBV5-1 and TRBJ2-1; possible D gene TRBD2, 6 bases. V lost 0 bases to trimming and J lost 7 bases, with 20 bases between them. The germline V gene has CDR1 SGHRS and CDR2 YFSETQ. CDR3 length: 17 residues. Based on the CDR3 plus reference TRBV5-1 and TRBJ2-1, the full variable domain is KAGVTQTPRYLIKTRGQQVTLSCSPISGHRSVSWYQQTPGQGLQFLFEYFSETQRNKGNFPGRFSGRQFSNSRSEMNVSTLELGDSALYLCASSLAGAGGGVNEQFFGPGTRLTVL.

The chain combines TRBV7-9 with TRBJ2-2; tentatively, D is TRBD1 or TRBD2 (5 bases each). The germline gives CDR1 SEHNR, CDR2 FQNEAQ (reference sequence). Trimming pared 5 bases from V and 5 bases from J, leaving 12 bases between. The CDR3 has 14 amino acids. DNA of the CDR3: TGTGCCAGCAGCCCTCGGGGCCCAACCGGGGAGCTGTTTTTT. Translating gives CASSPRGPTGELFF.

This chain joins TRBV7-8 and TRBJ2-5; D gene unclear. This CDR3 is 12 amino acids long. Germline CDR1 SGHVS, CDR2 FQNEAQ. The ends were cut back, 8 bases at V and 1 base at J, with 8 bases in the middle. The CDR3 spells CASVPSQETQYF. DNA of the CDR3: TGTGCCAGCGTCCCCAGCCAAGAGACCCAGTACTTC.

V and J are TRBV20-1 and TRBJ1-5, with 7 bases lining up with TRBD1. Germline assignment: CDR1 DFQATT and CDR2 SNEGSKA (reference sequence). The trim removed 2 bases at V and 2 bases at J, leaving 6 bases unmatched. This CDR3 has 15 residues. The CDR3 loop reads CSARNEGAGNQPQHF. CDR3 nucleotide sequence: TGCAGTGCTAGAAACGAGGGGGCTGGCAATCAGCCCCAGCATTTT.

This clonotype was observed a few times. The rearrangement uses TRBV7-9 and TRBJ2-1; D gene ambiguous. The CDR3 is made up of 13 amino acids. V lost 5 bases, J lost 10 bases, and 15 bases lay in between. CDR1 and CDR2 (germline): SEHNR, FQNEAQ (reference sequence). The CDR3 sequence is CASSPPAGREQFF. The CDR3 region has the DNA TGTGCCAGCAGCCCCCCGGCAGGCAGGGAGCAGTTCTTC.

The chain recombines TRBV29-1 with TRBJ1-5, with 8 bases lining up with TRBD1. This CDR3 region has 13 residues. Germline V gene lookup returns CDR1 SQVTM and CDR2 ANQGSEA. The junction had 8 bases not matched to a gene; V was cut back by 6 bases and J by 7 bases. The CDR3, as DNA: TGCAGCGTAGGCGACAGGGGAGACCAGCCCCAGCATTTT. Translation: CSVGDRGDQPQHF.

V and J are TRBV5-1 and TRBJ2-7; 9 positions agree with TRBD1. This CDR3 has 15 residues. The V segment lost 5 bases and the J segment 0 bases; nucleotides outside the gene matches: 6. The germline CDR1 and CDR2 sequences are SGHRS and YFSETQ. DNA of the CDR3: TGCGCCAGCAGGCCCGGGACAGGGATCTCCTACGAGCAGTACTTC. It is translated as CASRPGTGISYEQYF.

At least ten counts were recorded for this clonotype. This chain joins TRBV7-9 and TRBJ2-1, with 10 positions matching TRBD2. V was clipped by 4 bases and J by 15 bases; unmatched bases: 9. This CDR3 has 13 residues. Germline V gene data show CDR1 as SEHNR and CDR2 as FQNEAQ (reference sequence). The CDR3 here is CASSSASGSLRFF. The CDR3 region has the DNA TGTGCCAGCAGCTCGGCTAGCGGGAGCCTTAGGTTCTTC.

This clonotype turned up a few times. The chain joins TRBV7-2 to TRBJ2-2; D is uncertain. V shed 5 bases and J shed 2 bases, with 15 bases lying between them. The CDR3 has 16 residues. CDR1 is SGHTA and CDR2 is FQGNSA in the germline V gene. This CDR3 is CASSPPARLNTGELFF. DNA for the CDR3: TGTGCCAGCAGCCCCCCCGCCAGGCTCAACACCGGGGAGCTGTTTTTT.

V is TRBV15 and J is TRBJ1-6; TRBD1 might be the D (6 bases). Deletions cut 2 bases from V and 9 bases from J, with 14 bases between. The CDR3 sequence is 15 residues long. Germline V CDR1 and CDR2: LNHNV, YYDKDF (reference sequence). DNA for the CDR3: TGTGCCACCAGCAGACAACAGGGAATAGGTTCACCCCTCCACTTT. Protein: CATSRQQGIGSPLHF.

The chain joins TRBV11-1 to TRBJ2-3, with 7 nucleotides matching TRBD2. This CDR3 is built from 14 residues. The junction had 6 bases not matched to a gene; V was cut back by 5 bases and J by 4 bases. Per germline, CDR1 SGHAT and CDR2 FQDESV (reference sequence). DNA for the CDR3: TGTGCCAGCAGCCCCGAGACTAGCCCAGATACGCAGTATTTT. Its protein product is CASSPETSPDTQYF.

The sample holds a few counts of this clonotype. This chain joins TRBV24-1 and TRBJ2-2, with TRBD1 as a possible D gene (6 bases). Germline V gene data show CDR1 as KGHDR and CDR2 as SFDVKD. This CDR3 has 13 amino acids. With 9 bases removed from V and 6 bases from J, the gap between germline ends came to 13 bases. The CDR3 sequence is CATESAGAGELFF. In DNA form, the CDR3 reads TGTGCCACCGAGTCGGCAGGGGCCGGGGAGCTGTTTTTT.

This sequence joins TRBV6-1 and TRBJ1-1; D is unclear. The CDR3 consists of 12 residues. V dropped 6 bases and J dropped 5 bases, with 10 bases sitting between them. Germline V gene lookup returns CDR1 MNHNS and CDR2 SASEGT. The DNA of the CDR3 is TGTGCCAGCAGGTCCGCGGGGACTGAAGCTTTCTTT. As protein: CASRSAGTEAFF.

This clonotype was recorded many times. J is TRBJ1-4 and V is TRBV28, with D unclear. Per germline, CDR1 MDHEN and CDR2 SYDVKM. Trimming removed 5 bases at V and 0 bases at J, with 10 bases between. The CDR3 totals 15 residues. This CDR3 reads CASSPRHPTNEKLFF. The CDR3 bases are TGTGCCAGCAGTCCCAGACACCCAACTAATGAAAAACTGTTTTTT.

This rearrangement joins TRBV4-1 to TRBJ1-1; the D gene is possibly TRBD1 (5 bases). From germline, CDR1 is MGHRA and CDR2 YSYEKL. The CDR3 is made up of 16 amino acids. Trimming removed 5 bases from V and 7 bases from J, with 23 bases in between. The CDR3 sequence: CASSREAGTAFSEAFF. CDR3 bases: TGCGCCAGCAGCAGAGAAGCCGGGACCGCGTTTAGTGAAGCTTTCTTT.

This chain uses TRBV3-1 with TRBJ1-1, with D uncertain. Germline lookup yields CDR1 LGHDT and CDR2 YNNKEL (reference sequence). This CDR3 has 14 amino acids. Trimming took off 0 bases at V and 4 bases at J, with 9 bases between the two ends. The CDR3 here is CASSQDWGGTEAFF. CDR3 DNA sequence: TGTGCCAGCAGCCAAGATTGGGGAGGCACTGAAGCTTTCTTT.

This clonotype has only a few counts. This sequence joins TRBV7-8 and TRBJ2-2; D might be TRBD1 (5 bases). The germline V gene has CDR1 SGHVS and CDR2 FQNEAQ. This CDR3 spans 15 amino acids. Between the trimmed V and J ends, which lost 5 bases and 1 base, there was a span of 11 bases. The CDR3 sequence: CASSPDRLNTGELFF. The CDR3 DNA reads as TGTGCCAGCAGCCCCGACAGACTGAACACCGGGGAGCTGTTTTTT. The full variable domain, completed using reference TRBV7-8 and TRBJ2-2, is GAGVSQSPRYKVAKRGQDVALRCDPISGHVSLFWYQQALGQGPEFLTYFQNEAQLDKSGLPSDRFFAERPEGSVSTLKIQRTQQEDSAVYLCASSPDRLNTGELFFGEGSRLTVL.

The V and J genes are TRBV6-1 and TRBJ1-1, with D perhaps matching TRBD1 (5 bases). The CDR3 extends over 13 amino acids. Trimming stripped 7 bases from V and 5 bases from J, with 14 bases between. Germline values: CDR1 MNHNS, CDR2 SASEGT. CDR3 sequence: CASIEEGVTEAFF. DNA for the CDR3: TGTGCCAGCATCGAGGAAGGGGTTACTGAAGCTTTCTTT.

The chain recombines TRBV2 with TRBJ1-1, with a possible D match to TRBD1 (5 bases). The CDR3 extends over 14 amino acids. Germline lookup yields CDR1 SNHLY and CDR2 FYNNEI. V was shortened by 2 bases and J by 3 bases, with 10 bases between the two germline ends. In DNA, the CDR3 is TGTGCCAGCAGTGAACGGGGGATTTACACTGAAGCTTTCTTT. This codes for CASSERGIYTEAFF.

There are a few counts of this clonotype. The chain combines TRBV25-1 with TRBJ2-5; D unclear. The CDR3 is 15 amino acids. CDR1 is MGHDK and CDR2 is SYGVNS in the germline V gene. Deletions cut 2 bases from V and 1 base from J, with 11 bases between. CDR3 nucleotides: TGTGCCAGCAGTGAACTGGCCTACGCCCAAGAGACCCAGTACTTC. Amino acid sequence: CASSELAYAQETQYF. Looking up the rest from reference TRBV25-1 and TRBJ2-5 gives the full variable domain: EADIYQTPRYLVIGTGKKITLECSQTMGHDKMYWYQQDPGMELHLIHYSYGVNSTEKGDLSSESTVSRIRTEHFPLTLESARPSHTSQYLCASSELAYAQETQYFGPGTRLLVL.

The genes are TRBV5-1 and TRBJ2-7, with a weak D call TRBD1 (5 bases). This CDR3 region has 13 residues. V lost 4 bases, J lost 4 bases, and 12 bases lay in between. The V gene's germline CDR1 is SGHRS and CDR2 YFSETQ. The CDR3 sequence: CASSGWGSYEQYF. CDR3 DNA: TGCGCCAGCAGCGGGTGGGGCAGTTACGAGCAGTACTTC.

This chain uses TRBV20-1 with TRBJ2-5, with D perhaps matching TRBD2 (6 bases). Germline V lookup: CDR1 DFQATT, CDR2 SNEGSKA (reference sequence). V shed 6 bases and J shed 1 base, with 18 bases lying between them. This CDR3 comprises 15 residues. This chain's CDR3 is CSAPGGNQGQETQYF. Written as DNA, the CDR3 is TGCAGTGCCCCCGGGGGTAACCAGGGCCAAGAGACCCAGTACTTC.

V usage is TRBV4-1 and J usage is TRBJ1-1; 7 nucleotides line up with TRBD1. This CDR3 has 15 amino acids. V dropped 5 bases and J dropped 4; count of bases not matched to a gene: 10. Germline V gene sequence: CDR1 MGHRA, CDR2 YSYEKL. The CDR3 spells CASSVPGQYSTEAFF. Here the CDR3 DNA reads TGCGCCAGCAGCGTTCCGGGACAGTACAGCACTGAAGCTTTCTTT.

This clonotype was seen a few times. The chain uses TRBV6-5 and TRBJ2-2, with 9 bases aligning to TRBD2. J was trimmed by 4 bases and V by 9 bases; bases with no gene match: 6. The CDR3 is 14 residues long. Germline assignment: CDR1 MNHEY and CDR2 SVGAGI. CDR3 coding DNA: TGTGCCAGTATAAAAGCGGGAGGCACCGGGGAGCTGTTTTTT. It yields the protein CASIKAGGTGELFF.

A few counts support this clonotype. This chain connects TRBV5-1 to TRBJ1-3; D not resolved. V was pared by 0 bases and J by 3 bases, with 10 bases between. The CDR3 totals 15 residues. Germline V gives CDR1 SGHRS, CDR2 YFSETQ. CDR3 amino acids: CASSLGRSDGNTIYF. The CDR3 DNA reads TGCGCCAGCAGCTTGGGAAGAAGCGATGGAAACACCATATATTTT.

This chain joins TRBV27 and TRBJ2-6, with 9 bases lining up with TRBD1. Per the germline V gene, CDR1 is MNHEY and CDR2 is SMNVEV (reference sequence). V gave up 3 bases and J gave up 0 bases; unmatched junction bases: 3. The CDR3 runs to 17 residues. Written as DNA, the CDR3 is TGTGCCAGCAGTTTGACAGGGGGTACCTCTGGGGCCAACGTCCTGACTTTC. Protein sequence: CASSLTGGTSGANVLTF. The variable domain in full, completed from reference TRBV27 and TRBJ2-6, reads EAQVTQNPRYLITVTGKKLTVTCSQNMNHEYMSWYRQDPGLGLRQIYYSMNVEVTDKGDVPEGYKVSRKEKRNFPLILESPSPNQTSLYFCASSLTGGTSGANVLTFGAGSRLTVL.

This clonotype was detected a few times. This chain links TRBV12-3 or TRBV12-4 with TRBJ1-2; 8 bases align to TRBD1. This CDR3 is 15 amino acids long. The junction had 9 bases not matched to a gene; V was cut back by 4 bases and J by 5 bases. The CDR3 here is CASSSTLTGVYGYTF. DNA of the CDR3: TGTGCCAGCAGTTCAACCCTGACAGGGGTTTATGGCTACACCTTC.

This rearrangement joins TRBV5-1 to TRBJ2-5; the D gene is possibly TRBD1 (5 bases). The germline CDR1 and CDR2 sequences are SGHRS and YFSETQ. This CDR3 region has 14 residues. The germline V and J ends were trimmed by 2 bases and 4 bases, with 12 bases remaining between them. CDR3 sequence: CASSFRDFLETQYF. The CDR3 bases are TGCGCCAGCAGCTTCAGGGATTTCCTAGAGACCCAGTACTTC.

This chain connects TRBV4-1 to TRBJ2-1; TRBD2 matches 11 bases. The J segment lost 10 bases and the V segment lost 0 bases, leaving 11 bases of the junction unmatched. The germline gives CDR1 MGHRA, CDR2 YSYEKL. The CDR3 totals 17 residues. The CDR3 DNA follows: TGCGCCAGCAGCCAAGATTTCGGTAGCGGGGGGGCACGGGAGCAGTTCTTC. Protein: CASSQDFGSGGAREQFF.

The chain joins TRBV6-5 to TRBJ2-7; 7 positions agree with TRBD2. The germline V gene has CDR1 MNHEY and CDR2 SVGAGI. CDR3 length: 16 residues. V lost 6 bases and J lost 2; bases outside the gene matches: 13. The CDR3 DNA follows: TGTGCCAGCAGCCCCTCGGGGGGTCAGCGGGCCTACGAGCAGTACTTC. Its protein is CASSPSGGQRAYEQYF.